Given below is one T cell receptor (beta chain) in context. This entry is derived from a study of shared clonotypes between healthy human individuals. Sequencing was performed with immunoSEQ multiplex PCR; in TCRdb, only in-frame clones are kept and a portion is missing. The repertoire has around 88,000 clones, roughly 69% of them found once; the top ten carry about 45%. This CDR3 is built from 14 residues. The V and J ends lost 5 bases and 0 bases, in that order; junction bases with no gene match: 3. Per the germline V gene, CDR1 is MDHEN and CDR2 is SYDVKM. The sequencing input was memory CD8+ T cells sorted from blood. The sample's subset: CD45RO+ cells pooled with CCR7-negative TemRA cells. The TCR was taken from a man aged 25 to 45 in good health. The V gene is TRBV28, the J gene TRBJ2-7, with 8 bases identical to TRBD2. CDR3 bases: TGTGCCAGCAGTACGACTAGCGCCTCCTACGAGCAGTACTTC. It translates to CASSTTSASYEQYF.